This TCR beta chain was recorded in a study of OX40 agonist ivuxolimab in advanced cancers. Study-wide points: Averaged across samples, CD8+ T cells carried more expanded clones than CD4+ did. With doses of 0.1 to 3.0 mg/kg, CD4+ and CD8+ blood T cells had undergone clonal expansion by week 6.

Note on this clone: Antigen specificity is unknown.

Autoimmune disease history or systemic immunosuppression disqualified patients. The germline V gene encodes CDR1 MNHNS and CDR2 SASEGT. Trimming cost V 8 bases and J 3 bases, with 11 bases left between them. The CDR3 totals 12 residues. The data were produced by immunoSEQ multiplex PCR, yet TCRdb's version contains in-frame clones alone and is incomplete. The repertoire holds about 58,000 clones, with around 83% as singletons. The rearrangement uses TRBV6-1 and TRBJ2-7; D possibly corresponds to TRBD1 (5 bases). The sample consisted of CD4+ or CD8+ T cells sorted from blood, taken in a trial of the OX40 agonist ivuxolimab. This clonotype was obtained from an adult with an advanced solid tumor such as melanoma, head and neck, liver or kidney cancer. The CDR3 region has the DNA TGTGCCAGCCGGTCAGGGTACTACGAGCAGTACTTC. Amino acids: CASRSGYYEQYF.